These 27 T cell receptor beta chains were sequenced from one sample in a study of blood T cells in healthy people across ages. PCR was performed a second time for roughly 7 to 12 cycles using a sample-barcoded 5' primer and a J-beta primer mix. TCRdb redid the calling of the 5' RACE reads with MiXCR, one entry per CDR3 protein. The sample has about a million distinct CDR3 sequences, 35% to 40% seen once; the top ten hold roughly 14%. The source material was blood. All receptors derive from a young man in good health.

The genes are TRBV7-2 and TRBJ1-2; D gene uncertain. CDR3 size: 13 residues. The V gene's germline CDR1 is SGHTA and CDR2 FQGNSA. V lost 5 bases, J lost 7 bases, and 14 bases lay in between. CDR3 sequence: CASSPREYSGYTF. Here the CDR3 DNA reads TGTGCCAGCAGCCCTCGGGAGTACTCTGGCTACACCTTC.

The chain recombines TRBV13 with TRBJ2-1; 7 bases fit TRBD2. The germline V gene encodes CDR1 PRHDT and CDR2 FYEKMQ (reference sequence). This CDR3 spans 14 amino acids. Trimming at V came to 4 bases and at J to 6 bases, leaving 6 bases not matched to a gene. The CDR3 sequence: CASSSGPGGNEQFF. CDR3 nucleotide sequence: TGTGCCAGCAGCTCCGGCCCGGGGGGCAATGAGCAGTTCTTC. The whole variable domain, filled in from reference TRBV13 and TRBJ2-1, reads AAGVIQSPRHLIKEKRETATLKCYPIPRHDTVYWYQQGPGQDPQFLISFYEKMQSDKGSIPDRFSAQQFSDYHSELNMSSLELGDSALYFCASSSGPGGNEQFFGPGTRLTVL.

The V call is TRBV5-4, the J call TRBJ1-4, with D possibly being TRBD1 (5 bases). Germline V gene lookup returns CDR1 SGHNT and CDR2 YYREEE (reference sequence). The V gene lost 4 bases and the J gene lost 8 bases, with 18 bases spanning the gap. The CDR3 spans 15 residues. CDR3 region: CASSPGGAWGEKLFF. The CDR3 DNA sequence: TGTGCCAGCAGCCCAGGAGGGGCATGGGGAGAAAAACTGTTTTTT.

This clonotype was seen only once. The CDR3 spells CASQLSAVPYNEQYF. The CDR3 DNA follows: TGTGCCAGCCAACTAAGCGCGGTACCTTACAATGAGCAGTACTTC. The chain couples TRBV27 to TRBJ2-1; no clear D gene. Near its end, the DNA agrees better with TRBJ2-7, so the J call may be wrong. Germline values: CDR1 MNHEY, CDR2 SMNVEV (reference sequence). The CDR3 is 15 amino acids.

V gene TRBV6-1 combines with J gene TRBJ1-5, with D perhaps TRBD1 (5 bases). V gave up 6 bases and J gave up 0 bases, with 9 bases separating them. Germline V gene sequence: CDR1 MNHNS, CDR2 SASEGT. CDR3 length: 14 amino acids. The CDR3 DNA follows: TGTGCCAGCAGGGACACCACTAGCAATCAGCCCCAGCATTTT. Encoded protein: CASRDTTSNQPQHF.

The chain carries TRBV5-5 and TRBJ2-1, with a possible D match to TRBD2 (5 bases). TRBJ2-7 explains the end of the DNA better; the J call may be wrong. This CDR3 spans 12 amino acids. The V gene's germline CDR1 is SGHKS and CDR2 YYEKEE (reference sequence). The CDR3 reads CASSFGNNEQYF. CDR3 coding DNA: TGTGCCAGCAGCTTCGGGAACAATGAGCAGTACTTC.

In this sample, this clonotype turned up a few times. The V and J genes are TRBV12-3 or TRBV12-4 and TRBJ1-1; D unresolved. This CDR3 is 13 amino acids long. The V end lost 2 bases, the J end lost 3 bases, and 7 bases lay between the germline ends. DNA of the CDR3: TGTGCCAGCAGTTTACGGCCTGACACTGAAGCTTTCTTT. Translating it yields CASSLRPDTEAFF.

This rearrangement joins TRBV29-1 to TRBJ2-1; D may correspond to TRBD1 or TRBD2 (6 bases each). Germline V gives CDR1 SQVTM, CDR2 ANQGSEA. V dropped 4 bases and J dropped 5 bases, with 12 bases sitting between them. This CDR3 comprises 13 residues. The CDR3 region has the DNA TGCAGCGTTGCCGGGGGCCCCCACAATGAGCAGTTCTTC. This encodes CSVAGGPHNEQFF.

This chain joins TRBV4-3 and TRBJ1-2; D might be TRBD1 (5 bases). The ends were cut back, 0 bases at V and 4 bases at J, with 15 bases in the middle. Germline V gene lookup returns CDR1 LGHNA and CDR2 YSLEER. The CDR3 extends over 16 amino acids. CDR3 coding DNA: TGCGCCAGCAGCCAAGATGGGGGAGGGGAGGGCTATGGCTACACCTTC. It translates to CASSQDGGGEGYGYTF.

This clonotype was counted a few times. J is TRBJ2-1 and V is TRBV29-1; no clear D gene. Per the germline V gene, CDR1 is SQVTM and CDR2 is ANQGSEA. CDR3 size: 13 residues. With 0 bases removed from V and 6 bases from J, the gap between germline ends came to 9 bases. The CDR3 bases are TGCAGCGTTGAAGATTTTTTTGGCAATGAGCAGTTCTTC. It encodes CSVEDFFGNEQFF.

This CDR3 reads CASSIPSRRGTQYF. The CDR3 nucleotides are TGTGCCAGCAGTATTCCCTCCAGGAGGGGTACGCAGTATTTT. V and J are TRBV12-3 or TRBV12-4 and TRBJ2-3; TRBD2 is a possible D gene (6 bases). This CDR3 is built from 14 residues. The V gene lost 5 bases and the J gene lost 8 bases, with 17 bases spanning the gap.

The CDR3 protein is CASSFGQGLVTDTQYF. For the CDR3, the DNA is TGCGCCAGCAGTTTTGGGCAGGGGTTAGTCACAGATACGCAGTATTTT. The rearrangement links TRBV5-1 to TRBJ2-3; D perhaps matches TRBD1 (6 bases). Trimming took off 5 bases at V and 2 bases at J, with 18 bases between the two ends. The germline CDR1 and CDR2 sequences are SGHRS and YFSETQ. The CDR3 has 16 amino acids. The whole variable domain, remainder taken from reference TRBV5-1 and TRBJ2-3, is KAGVTQTPRYLIKTRGQQVTLSCSPISGHRSVSWYQQTPGQGLQFLFEYFSETQRNKGNFPGRFSGRQFSNSRSEMNVSTLELGDSALYLCASSFGQGLVTDTQYFGPGTRLTVL.

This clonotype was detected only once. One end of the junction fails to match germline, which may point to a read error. The CDR3 loop reads CAGSPYMGADTQYF. For the CDR3, the DNA is TGTGCCGGCAGCCCCTACATGGGTGCAGATACGCAGTATTTT. The chain has TRBV12-3 or TRBV12-4 and TRBJ2-3; D remains ambiguous. This CDR3 is built from 14 residues.

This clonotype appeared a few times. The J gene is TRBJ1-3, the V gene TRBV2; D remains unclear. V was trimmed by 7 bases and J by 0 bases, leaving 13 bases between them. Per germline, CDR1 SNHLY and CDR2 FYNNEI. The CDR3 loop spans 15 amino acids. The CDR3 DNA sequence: TGTGCCAGCACTCTGGACCTCAGCTCTGGAAACACCATATATTTT. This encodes CASTLDLSSGNTIYF.

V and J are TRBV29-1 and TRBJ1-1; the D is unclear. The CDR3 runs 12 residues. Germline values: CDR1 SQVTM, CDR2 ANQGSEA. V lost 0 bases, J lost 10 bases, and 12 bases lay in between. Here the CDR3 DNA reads TGCAGCGTTGAAGATACTAGTAGCGGAGCTTTCTTT. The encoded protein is CSVEDTSSGAFF.

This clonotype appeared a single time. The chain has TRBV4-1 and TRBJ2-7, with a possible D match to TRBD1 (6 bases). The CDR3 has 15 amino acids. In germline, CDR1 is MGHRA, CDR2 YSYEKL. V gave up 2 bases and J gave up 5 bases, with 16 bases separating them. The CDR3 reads CASSQIQGGVNEQYF. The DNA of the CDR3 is TGCGCCAGCAGCCAAATTCAAGGGGGTGTCAACGAGCAGTACTTC.

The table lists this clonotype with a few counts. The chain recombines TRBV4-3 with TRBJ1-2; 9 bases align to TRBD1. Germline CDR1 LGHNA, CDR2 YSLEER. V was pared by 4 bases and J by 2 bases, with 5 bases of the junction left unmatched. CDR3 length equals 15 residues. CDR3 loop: CASSLRQGGNYGYTF. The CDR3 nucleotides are TGCGCCAGCAGCCTCAGACAGGGGGGCAACTATGGCTACACCTTC.

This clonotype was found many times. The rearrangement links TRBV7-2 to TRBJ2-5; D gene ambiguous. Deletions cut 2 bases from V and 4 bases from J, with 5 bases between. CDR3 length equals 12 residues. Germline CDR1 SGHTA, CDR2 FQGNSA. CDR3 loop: CASSLSLETQYF. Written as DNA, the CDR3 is TGTGCCAGCAGCTTAAGTTTAGAGACCCAGTACTTC.

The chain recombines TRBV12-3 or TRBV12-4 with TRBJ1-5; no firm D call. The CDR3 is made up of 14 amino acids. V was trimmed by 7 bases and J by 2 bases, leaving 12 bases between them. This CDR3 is CASTAGEGNQPQHF. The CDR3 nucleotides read TGTGCCAGCACCGCCGGGGAAGGCAATCAGCCCCAGCATTTT.

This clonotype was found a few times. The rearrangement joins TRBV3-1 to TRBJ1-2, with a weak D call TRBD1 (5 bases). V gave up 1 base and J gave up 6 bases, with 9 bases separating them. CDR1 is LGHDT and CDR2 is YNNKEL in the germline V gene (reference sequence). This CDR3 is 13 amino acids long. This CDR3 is CASSQVGGDGYTF. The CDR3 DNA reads TGTGCCAGCAGCCAAGTTGGGGGGGATGGCTACACCTTC. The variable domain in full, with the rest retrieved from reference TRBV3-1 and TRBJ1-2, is DTAVSQTPKYLVTQMGNDKSIKCEQNLGHDTMYWYKQDSKKFLKIMFSYNNKELIINETVPNRFSPKSPDKAHLNLHINSLELGDSAVYFCASSQVGGDGYTFGSGTRLTVV.

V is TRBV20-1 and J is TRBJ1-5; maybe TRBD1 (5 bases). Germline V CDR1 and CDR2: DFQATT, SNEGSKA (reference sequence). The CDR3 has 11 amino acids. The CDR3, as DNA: TGCAGCGCACAGGAACGTCAGCCCCAGCATTTT. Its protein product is CSAQERQPQHF.

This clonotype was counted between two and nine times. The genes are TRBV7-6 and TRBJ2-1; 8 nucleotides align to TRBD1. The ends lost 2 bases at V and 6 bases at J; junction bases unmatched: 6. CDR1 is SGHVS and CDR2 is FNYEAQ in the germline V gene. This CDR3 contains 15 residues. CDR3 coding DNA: TGTGCCAGCAGCTTATCGGACAGGGTGTTCAATGAGCAGTTCTTC. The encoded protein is CASSLSDRVFNEQFF.

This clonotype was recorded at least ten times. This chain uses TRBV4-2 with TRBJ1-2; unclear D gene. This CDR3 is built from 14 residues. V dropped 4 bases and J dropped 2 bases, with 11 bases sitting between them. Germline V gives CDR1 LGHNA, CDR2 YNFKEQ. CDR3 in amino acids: CASSPQALNYGYTF. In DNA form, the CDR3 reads TGTGCCAGCAGCCCCCAAGCCCTAAACTATGGCTACACCTTC.

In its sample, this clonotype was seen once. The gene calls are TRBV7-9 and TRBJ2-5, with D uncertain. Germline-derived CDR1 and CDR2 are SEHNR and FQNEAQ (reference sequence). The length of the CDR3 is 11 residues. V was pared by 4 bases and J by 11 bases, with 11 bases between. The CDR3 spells CASSSSCWQYF. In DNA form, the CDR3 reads TGTGCCAGCAGCTCCAGTTGTTGGCAGTACTTC.

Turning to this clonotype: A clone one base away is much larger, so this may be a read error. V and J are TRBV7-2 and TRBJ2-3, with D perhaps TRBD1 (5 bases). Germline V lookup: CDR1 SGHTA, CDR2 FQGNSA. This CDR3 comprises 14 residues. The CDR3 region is CASNLSTAPDTQYF. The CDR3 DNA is TGTGCCAGCAACTTATCGACAGCGCCAGATACGCAGTATTTT.

The CDR3 here is CASTGVDGQPQHF. The DNA of the CDR3 is TGTGCCAGCACCGGGGTAGACGGACAGCCCCAGCATTTT. The rearrangement uses TRBV28 and TRBJ1-5, with D hard to call. The CDR3 length is 13 residues. CDR1 and CDR2 (germline): MDHEN, SYDVKM. Trimming took 7 bases from V and 7 from J, leaving 14 bases between them.

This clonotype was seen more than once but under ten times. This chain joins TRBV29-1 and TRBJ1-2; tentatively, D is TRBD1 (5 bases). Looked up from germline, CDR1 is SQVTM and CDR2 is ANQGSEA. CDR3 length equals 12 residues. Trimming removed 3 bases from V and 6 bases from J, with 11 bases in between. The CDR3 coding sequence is TGCAGCGTTGATAGTCAGGGTGATGGCTACACCTTC. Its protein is CSVDSQGDGYTF.